A single sample gave rise to the 31 T cell receptor beta chains below, sequenced in a study of T cells after yellow fever vaccination. TCRdb analysed the 5' RACE reads with MiXCR anew, one entry per CDR3 protein. The sample consists of under 400,000 distinct CDR3 sequences, around 12% of them appearing once. This sample comprised CD4+ T cells sorted from PBMCs, obtained 15 days after the yellow fever booster vaccination. These receptors were obtained from a man aged 18-30 years who received the YFV17D yellow fever vaccine.

This clonotype was detected a few times. The rearrangement links TRBV7-2 to TRBJ1-2, with D possibly TRBD1 on 5 matching bases. The CDR3 runs 15 residues. CDR1 SGHTA and CDR2 FQGNSA come from the germline V gene. Trimming cost V 5 bases and J 7 bases, with 20 bases left between them. CDR3 residues: CASSPPSTVLGGYTF. CDR3 DNA sequence: TGTGCCAGCAGCCCACCCTCGACAGTTCTAGGTGGCTACACCTTC. Together with reference TRBV7-2 and TRBJ1-2, the CDR3 gives the full variable domain: GAGVSQSPSNKVTEKGKDVELRCDPISGHTALYWYRQSLGQGLEFLIYFQGNSAPDKSGLPSDRFSAERTGGSVSTLTIQRTQQEDSAVYLCASSPPSTVLGGYTFGSGTRLTVV.

This clonotype appeared a few times. The chain couples TRBV21-1 to TRBJ1-5. TRBV21-1 is designated a pseudogene. The CDR3 covers 15 residues. The CDR3 DNA reads TGTGCCAGCAGCAAAACTCGGCATAGCAATCAGCCCCAGCATTTT. It yields the protein CASSKTRHSNQPQHF.

This chain links TRBV6-6 with TRBJ2-7; 7 nucleotides match TRBD1. Germline loops: CDR1 MNHNY, CDR2 SVGAGI (reference sequence). The CDR3 sequence is 16 residues long. The V segment lost 5 bases and the J segment 0 bases; nucleotides outside the gene matches: 10. CDR3 sequence reads: CASSQLRQGSSYEQYF. The CDR3 DNA reads as TGTGCCAGCAGTCAGCTGCGACAGGGTAGCTCCTACGAGCAGTACTTC.

Ten or more counts support this clonotype. V is TRBV24-1 and J is TRBJ2-2; 8 bases fit TRBD1. Germline values: CDR1 KGHDR, CDR2 SFDVKD. J gave up 0 bases and V 4 bases, and 6 bases lay outside the gene matches. The CDR3 runs 17 residues. CDR3 nucleotide sequence: TGTGCCACCAGTGAATCGGGACAGGCCTCGAACACCGGGGAGCTGTTTTTT. It encodes CATSESGQASNTGELFF.

The chain has TRBV4-3 and TRBJ2-1; D is perhaps TRBD2 (5 bases). CDR1 and CDR2 (germline): LGHNA, YSLEER. With 8 bases removed from V and 9 bases from J, the gap between germline ends came to 20 bases. The CDR3 runs to 14 residues. CDR3 nucleotide sequence: TGCGCCAGCGGACGAAGCCTAGCCCTGAGTGAGCAGTTCTTC. Residues: CASGRSLALSEQFF.

The chain has TRBV5-1 and TRBJ2-7; unclear D gene. Trimming pared 0 bases from V and 3 bases from J, leaving 7 bases between. Germline V gives CDR1 SGHRS, CDR2 YFSETQ. This CDR3 has 13 residues. This CDR3 reads CASSLGSDYEQYV. In nucleotides, the CDR3 is TGCGCCAGCAGCTTGGGAAGCGACTACGAGCAGTACGTC.

This clonotype was seen more than once but under ten times. The chain is built from TRBV9 and TRBJ2-1, with D perhaps matching TRBD1 (7 bases). Trimming took 3 bases from V and 4 from J, leaving 17 bases between them. CDR1 is SGDLS, CDR2 YYNGEE, per germline. This CDR3 contains 16 residues. The CDR3 region is CASSETEGAFYNEQFF. The CDR3 nucleotides are TGTGCCAGCAGCGAGACGGAGGGGGCCTTTTACAATGAGCAGTTCTTC.

This clonotype was seen more than once but under ten times. The chain uses TRBV12-3 or TRBV12-4 and TRBJ1-4; 10 bases map to TRBD1. The CDR3 contains 14 residues. V gave up 3 bases and J gave up 8 bases; unmatched junction bases: 3. CDR3 sequence: CASSFGTGEEKLFF. DNA for the CDR3: TGTGCCAGCAGTTTCGGGACAGGGGAAGAAAAACTGTTTTTT.

A few counts support this clonotype. Here the CDR3 DNA reads TGTGCCGTAATGGGGGGTAGAAATGAAAAACTGTTTTTT. Its protein product is CAVMGGRNEKLFF. The rearrangement uses TRBV7-9 and TRBJ1-4; D might be TRBD1 (5 bases). CDR3 length: 13 amino acids. Germline CDR1 and CDR2: SEHNR and FQNEAQ (reference sequence). V dropped 11 bases and J dropped 5 bases, with 15 bases sitting between them.

A few counts support this clonotype. The chain is built from TRBV5-1 and TRBJ2-1; 8 nucleotides agree with TRBD1. Trimming removed 7 bases from V and 5 bases from J; junction bases left unmatched: 20. From germline, CDR1 is SGHRS and CDR2 YFSETQ. The CDR3 runs 18 residues. CDR3 bases: TGCGCCAGCTCCCCCGAGGGATCCCCGGGACAGGTGAACAATGAGCAGTTCTTC. It translates to CASSPEGSPGQVNNEQFF.

The chain links TRBV20-1 to TRBJ1-2; no clear D. V was cut by 3 bases and J by 0 bases, with 8 bases left in between. The CDR3 has 13 amino acids. Germline CDR1 DFQATT, CDR2 SNEGSKA (reference sequence). DNA for the CDR3: TGCAGTGCTAGGGACGGAACTAACTATGGCTACACCTTC. It encodes CSARDGTNYGYTF.

The chain joins TRBV7-9 to TRBJ2-7, with D perhaps matching TRBD2 (6 bases). The CDR3 has 14 amino acids. CDR1 is SEHNR and CDR2 is FQNEAQ in the germline V gene (reference sequence). The ends were cut back, 8 bases at V and 7 bases at J, with 21 bases in the middle. In DNA form, the CDR3 reads TGTGCCAGCGACCCTGGGCGGGGCACTAGGGAGCAGTACTTC. Its protein is CASDPGRGTREQYF.

V usage is TRBV5-1 and J usage is TRBJ2-1; TRBD1 might be the D (5 bases). This CDR3 is built from 12 residues. V shed 2 bases and J shed 9 bases, with 9 bases lying between them. The germline V gene has CDR1 SGHRS and CDR2 YFSETQ. CDR3 region: CASSFQGTEQFF. CDR3 DNA sequence: TGCGCCAGCAGCTTCCAGGGAACTGAGCAGTTCTTC.

Only a few counts were recorded for this clonotype. This chain uses TRBV5-1 with TRBJ2-1; 11 bases are shared with TRBD2. Germline V lookup: CDR1 SGHRS, CDR2 YFSETQ. The CDR3 spans 18 residues. V lost 2 bases to trimming and J lost 1 base; unmatched junction nucleotides: 8. CDR3 sequence (DNA): TGCGCCAGCAGCTTTAGAAGGACTAGCGGGCCTTCCTACAATGAGCAGTTCTTC. Encoded protein: CASSFRRTSGPSYNEQFF.

Only a few counts were recorded for this clonotype. The V and J genes are TRBV18 and TRBJ1-1, with no clear D. This CDR3 contains 12 residues. The germline V gene has CDR1 KGHSH and CDR2 LQKENI. Trimming removed 0 bases from V and 10 bases from J, with 9 bases in between. The CDR3 is CASSPPETPAFF. CDR3 nucleotide sequence: TGTGCCAGCTCACCACCAGAGACACCAGCTTTCTTT.

V and J are TRBV6-5 and TRBJ2-7, with D perhaps given as TRBD1 or TRBD2 (6 bases each). Germline-derived CDR1 and CDR2 are MNHEY and SVGAGI. V lost 7 bases, J lost 6 bases, and 13 bases lay in between. The CDR3 length is 12 residues. The CDR3 spells CASTPGASEQYV. The CDR3 DNA follows: TGTGCCAGCACCCCGGGGGCAAGCGAGCAGTACGTC.

The chain links TRBV7-9 to TRBJ2-5, with 9 bases identical to TRBD2. V dropped 6 bases and J dropped 2; count of bases not matched to a gene: 4. The CDR3 has 14 residues. CDR1 SEHNR and CDR2 FQNEAQ come from the germline V gene (reference sequence). Here the CDR3 DNA reads TGTGCCAGCAGAGTAGCGGGGGCACAAGAGACCCAGTACTTC. Translating it yields CASRVAGAQETQYF.

This clonotype was counted only a few times. The chain links TRBV7-2 to TRBJ2-2; 8 nucleotides agree with TRBD1. The germline V gene encodes CDR1 SGHTA and CDR2 FQGNSA. V shed 1 base, J shed 5 bases, and the junction held 6 bases outside the gene matches. The CDR3 has 16 residues. In DNA, the CDR3 is TGTGCCAGCAGCTTAGGGTGGACAGGGTTAACCGGGGAGCTGTTTTTT. Its translation: CASSLGWTGLTGELFF.

A word on this clonotype: The junction departs from the called germline gene at one end, perhaps through a read error. The chain joins TRBV18 to TRBJ2-5; 12 nucleotides match TRBD2. CDR1 and CDR2 (germline): KGHSH, LQKENI. The CDR3 length is 17 residues. The CDR3 DNA is TGTGCCAGCTCCATCCTCGGACTAGCGGGGACAAGAGAGGCCCAGTACTTC. Protein sequence: CASSILGLAGTREAQYF.

The V gene is TRBV12-3 or TRBV12-4, the J gene TRBJ2-4, with 10 bases matching TRBD1. This CDR3 comprises 15 residues. V lost 5 bases to trimming and J lost 6 bases; unmatched junction nucleotides: 7. The CDR3 DNA sequence: TGTGCCAGCAGTCCGCCCGGGACAGGGGCAAACATTCAGTACTTC. Protein sequence: CASSPPGTGANIQYF.

This clonotype was seen a handful of times. The V and J genes are TRBV28 and TRBJ2-7, with TRBD1 matching over 7 bases. V gave up 2 bases and J gave up 2 bases; unmatched junction bases: 3. The CDR3 has 14 amino acids. Germline lookup yields CDR1 MDHEN and CDR2 SYDVKM. The CDR3 nucleotides are TGTGCCAGCAGTTTAGGACAGGCCCCCTACGAGCAGTACGTC. Protein sequence: CASSLGQAPYEQYV.

In its sample, this clonotype was seen a few times. The chain joins TRBV12-5 to TRBJ2-1, with TRBD1 as a possible D gene (5 bases). Trimming cost V 5 bases and J 7 bases, with 21 bases left between them. Germline CDR1 is LGHNT and CDR2 is FRNRAP. This CDR3 comprises 16 residues. DNA for the CDR3: TGTGCTAGTGGTGCCGACAGACCCACCGCGCCTAATGAGCAGTTCTTC. Translating it yields CASGADRPTAPNEQFF. The whole variable domain, remainder taken from reference TRBV12-5 and TRBJ2-1, is DARVTQTPRHKVTEMGQEVTMRCQPILGHNTVFWYRQTMMQGLELLAYFRNRAPLDDSGMPKDRFSAEMPDATLATLKIQPSEPRDSAVYFCASGADRPTAPNEQFFGPGTRLTVL.

The V call is TRBV2, the J call TRBJ1-2; D gene unclear. The length of the CDR3 is 13 residues. Germline V lookup: CDR1 SNHLY, CDR2 FYNNEI. Between the trimmed V and J ends, which lost 6 bases and 2 bases, there was a span of 10 bases. DNA for the CDR3: TGTGCCAGCAGCCCGGCAGACAACTATGGCTACACCTTC. Its protein is CASSPADNYGYTF. Full variable domain (rest looked up from reference TRBV2 and TRBJ1-2): EPEVTQTPSHQVTQMGQEVILRCVPISNHLYFYWYRQILGQKVEFLVSFYNNEISEKSEIFDDQFSVERPDGSNFTLKIRSTKLEDSAMYFCASSPADNYGYTFGSGTRLTVV.

The CDR3: CASSFRDQETQYF. The CDR3 nucleotides are TGTGCCAGCAGCTTCAGGGACCAAGAGACCCAGTACTTC. This chain links TRBV7-9 with TRBJ2-5; D possibly corresponds to TRBD1 (5 bases). V was shortened by 3 bases and J by 0 bases, with 5 bases between the two germline ends. The CDR3 has 13 residues. Germline CDR1 is SEHNR and CDR2 is FQNEAQ (reference sequence).

The CDR3 loop reads CASSEGQGSLIAFF. The CDR3 DNA reads TGTGCCAGCAGCGAAGGACAGGGCTCCTTGATAGCTTTCTTT. The chain links TRBV7-8 to TRBJ1-1, with 8 bases identical to TRBD1. CDR1 is SGHVS and CDR2 is FQNEAQ in the germline V gene. The V segment lost 5 bases and the J segment 10 bases; nucleotides outside the gene matches: 12. The CDR3 sequence is 14 residues long.

V and J are TRBV20-1 and TRBJ2-3, with D perhaps TRBD2 (6 bases). This CDR3 is built from 13 residues. V lost 1 base and J lost 5, with 10 bases in between. Germline loops: CDR1 DFQATT, CDR2 SNEGSKA (reference sequence). CDR3 in amino acids: CSARGGLKDTQYF. In DNA form, the CDR3 reads TGCAGTGCTAGAGGGGGACTTAAAGATACGCAGTATTTT.

The chain has TRBV11-1 and TRBJ2-1, with 9 nucleotides matching TRBD1. CDR1 is SGHAT, CDR2 FQDESV, per germline (reference sequence). With V trimmed by 5 bases and J by 6 bases, 8 bases remained unmatched. The CDR3 spans 15 residues. The CDR3 DNA sequence: TGTGCCAGCAGCCTCGCCCCGGGACAGGGCAATGAGCAGTTCTTC. This gives the protein CASSLAPGQGNEQFF. The variable domain in full, with the rest retrieved from reference TRBV11-1 and TRBJ2-1, is EAEVAQSPRYKITEKSQAVAFWCDPISGHATLYWYRQILGQGPELLVQFQDESVVDDSQLPKDRFSAERLKGVDSTLKIQPAELGDSAMYLCASSLAPGQGNEQFFGPGTRLTVL.

The chain combines TRBV2 with TRBJ2-1; maybe TRBD2 (5 bases). The CDR3 length is 14 residues. Trimming took off 8 bases at V and 2 bases at J, with 13 bases between the two ends. Germline-derived CDR1 and CDR2 are SNHLY and FYNNEI. CDR3 region: CASGRGRAYNEQFF. CDR3 bases: TGTGCCAGCGGACGGGGTCGCGCCTACAATGAGCAGTTCTTC.

CDR3 in DNA: TGTGCCAGCAGTTACCGGCCACTGACAGGCTCCTACGAGCAGTACTTC. Protein: CASSYRPLTGSYEQYF. The V and J genes are TRBV6-2 or TRBV6-3 and TRBJ2-7, with TRBD1 as a possible D gene (6 bases). V lost 2 bases to trimming and J lost 0 bases, with 14 bases between them. Germline V lookup: CDR1 MNHEY, CDR2 SVGEGT. This CDR3 contains 16 residues.

There are a few counts of this clonotype. This chain uses TRBV25-1 with TRBJ2-1; 8 bases fit TRBD1. The CDR3 has 16 residues. The germline V gene has CDR1 MGHDK and CDR2 SYGVNS. The V gene end was trimmed by 3 bases and the J gene end by 7 bases; junction bases not matched to a gene: 11. This chain's CDR3 is CASSDNSGYRGNEQFF. In DNA, the CDR3 is TGTGCCAGCAGTGATAATAGCGGCTACAGGGGGAATGAGCAGTTCTTC.

This chain connects TRBV29-1 to TRBJ2-7; TRBD2 matches 9 bases. Germline loops: CDR1 SQVTM, CDR2 ANQGSEA. The CDR3 loop spans 15 amino acids. J lost 5 bases, V lost 0 bases, and 8 bases had no gene match. CDR3 DNA: TGCAGCGTTGAAGATCGGGGACTAGCCAGAAACGAGCAGTACTTC. Translating gives CSVEDRGLARNEQYF.